These 27 T cell receptor beta chains originate from one sample sequenced in a study of blood T cell repertoires in COVID-19. This table comes from immunoSEQ multiplex PCR, and its TCRdb copy is limited to in-frame clones, with some not included. Of 45,000 to 50,000 clones in the sample, 86% are singletons; the top ten hold 2.6%. Material: peripheral blood. These receptors were collected from an elderly woman with COVID-19, enrolled during active disease.

A word on this clone: Germline and junction disagree at one end, which may indicate a read error. This sequence joins TRBV27 and TRBJ2-5; no definite D call. The CDR3 sequence is 12 residues long. Germline loops: CDR1 MNHEY, CDR2 SMNVEV (reference sequence). CDR3 DNA sequence: TGTGCCAGCAGTCGCCACCAAGAGGCCCAGTACTTC. It encodes CASSRHQEAQYF.

This clone occurred once. This sequence joins TRBV2 and TRBJ1-5; 7 nucleotides line up with TRBD1. CDR1 is SNHLY, CDR2 FYNNEI, per germline. The CDR3 covers 15 residues. Trimming at V came to 2 bases and at J to 1 base, leaving 2 bases not matched to a gene. CDR3 amino acids: CASSERQGSNQPQHF. The CDR3 nucleotides are TGTGCCAGCAGTGAAAGACAGGGAAGCAATCAGCCCCAGCATTTT.

V is TRBV18 and J is TRBJ1-4; 9 bases are a match to TRBD1. The CDR3 length is 14 residues. The ends lost 6 bases at V and 8 bases at J; junction bases unmatched: 7. In germline, CDR1 is KGHSH, CDR2 LQKENI. CDR3 bases: TGTGCCAGCTCCCCTGACAGGGGGAAGGAAAAACTGTTTTTT. Residues: CASSPDRGKEKLFF.

This sequence joins TRBV7-3 and TRBJ1-2; 8 positions match TRBD1. Germline loops: CDR1 SGHTA, CDR2 FQGTGA. CDR3 length: 17 residues. V trimming: 1 base; J trimming: 5 bases; junction bases outside the gene matches: 12. DNA for the CDR3: TGTGCCAGCAGCTTAATTCCCAGTAACAGGGGGAGTTATGGCTACACCTTC. This gives the protein CASSLIPSNRGSYGYTF.

The chain combines TRBV7-8 with TRBJ1-2; no clear D. V gave up 5 bases and J gave up 2 bases, with 9 bases separating them. There are 13 residues in the CDR3. Germline-derived CDR1 and CDR2 are SGHVS and FQNEAQ. CDR3 amino acids: CASSPNRNYGYTF. The CDR3 DNA reads as TGTGCCAGCAGCCCCAACCGGAACTATGGCTACACCTTC.

This clone was recorded a few times. The rearrangement uses TRBV3-1 (or the pseudogene TRBV3-2) and TRBJ1-2, with 8 positions matching TRBD1. V lost 3 bases, J lost 1 base, and 7 bases stayed unmatched. The CDR3 covers 16 residues. CDR1 is LGHDT, CDR2 YNNKEL, per germline (reference sequence). CDR3 loop: CASSQGWGQDNYGYTF. The CDR3, as DNA: TGTGCCAGCAGCCAGGGCTGGGGACAGGATAACTATGGCTACACCTTC.

The rearrangement links TRBV7-9 to TRBJ1-1; 8 bases fit TRBD1. CDR1 SEHNR and CDR2 FQNEAQ come from the germline V gene (reference sequence). CDR3 length: 16 amino acids. V dropped 4 bases and J dropped 2; count of bases not matched to a gene: 9. CDR3 nucleotides: TGTGCCAGCAGCTCTAGGGGGACAGGATCAAACACTGAAGCTTTCTTT. This gives the protein CASSSRGTGSNTEAFF. Using reference TRBV7-9 and TRBJ1-1 for the parts outside the CDR3, the full variable domain is DTGVSQNPRHKITKRGQNVTFRCDPISEHNRLYWYRQTLGQGPEFLTYFQNEAQLEKSRLLSDRFSAERPKGSFSTLEIQRTEQGDSAMYLCASSSRGTGSNTEAFFGQGTRLTVV.

V is TRBV15 and J is TRBJ2-2, with D hard to call. CDR3 length equals 14 residues. Trimming cost V 1 base and J 4 bases, with 7 bases left between them. Germline values: CDR1 LNHNV, CDR2 YYDKDF (reference sequence). This CDR3 is CATSRVSGTGELFF. The CDR3 nucleotides are TGTGCCACCAGCAGAGTGTCAGGCACCGGGGAGCTGTTTTTT.

The V gene is TRBV11-2, the J gene TRBJ2-7; 9 bases map to TRBD2. Germline CDR1 reads SGHAT; CDR2 reads FQNNGV. The CDR3 is 14 residues long. Germline trimming cut 3 bases from V and 5 bases from J; bases unmatched to any gene: 5. The CDR3 sequence is CASSFASGTDEQYF. DNA of the CDR3: TGTGCCAGCAGCTTCGCTAGCGGGACCGACGAGCAGTACTTC.

The chain links TRBV27 to TRBJ2-5; 10 nucleotides agree with TRBD1. The junction had 5 bases not matched to a gene; V was cut back by 5 bases and J by 5 bases. Germline CDR1 and CDR2: MNHEY and SMNVEV (reference sequence). This CDR3 spans 14 amino acids. In DNA, the CDR3 is TGTGCCAGCAGTCCCCTGGACAGGGGGGAGACCCAGTACTTC. Translating it yields CASSPLDRGETQYF.

The chain joins TRBV5-1 to TRBJ1-1, with a possible D match to TRBD1 (6 bases). Germline V gene sequence: CDR1 SGHRS, CDR2 YFSETQ. Between the trimmed V and J ends, which lost 4 bases and 2 bases, there was a span of 12 bases. This CDR3 has 14 amino acids. This CDR3 reads CASSPRTANTEAFF. The CDR3 region has the DNA TGCGCCAGCAGCCCTCGGACAGCCAACACTGAAGCTTTCTTT.

This clone was observed a few times. The gene calls are TRBV6-6 and TRBJ2-7; 10 bases map to TRBD2. The germline V gene has CDR1 MNHNY and CDR2 SVGAGI (reference sequence). CDR3 length: 14 residues. V lost 5 bases and J lost 3; bases outside the gene matches: 4. CDR3 coding DNA: TGTGCCAGCAGTGCCGGGACTAGCGACTACGAGCAGTACTTC. This translates into CASSAGTSDYEQYF.

The chain uses TRBV27 and TRBJ2-1; the match to TRBD2 covers 7 bases. The CDR3 is made up of 15 amino acids. Trimming took 4 bases from V and 8 from J; bases not matched to a gene: 11. Per the germline V gene, CDR1 is MNHEY and CDR2 is SMNVEV (reference sequence). The CDR3 loop reads CASSWGGRPTHEQFF. The CDR3 nucleotides are TGTGCCAGCAGTTGGGGCGGGAGACCGACCCATGAGCAGTTCTTC.

This clone was detected once. The genes are TRBV6-6 and TRBJ2-3; the match to TRBD2 covers 8 bases. This CDR3 has 15 amino acids. Germline assignment: CDR1 MNHNY and CDR2 SVGAGI (reference sequence). V was pared by 4 bases and J by 2 bases, with 5 bases of the junction left unmatched. The CDR3 DNA reads TGTGCCAGCAGTTTTAGCGGGGTCGTCACAGATACGCAGTATTTT. Encoded protein: CASSFSGVVTDTQYF.

The sample holds a few counts of this clone. The V call is TRBV5-1, the J call TRBJ2-2, with 8 bases that match TRBD2. This CDR3 contains 15 residues. Germline V gene data show CDR1 as SGHRS and CDR2 as YFSETQ. Germline trimming cut 4 bases from V and 4 bases from J; bases unmatched to any gene: 6. As DNA, the CDR3 is TGCGCCAGCAGCCCGGGGGGGCTCAGCACCGGGGAGCTGTTTTTT. It codes for CASSPGGLSTGELFF.

The chain employs TRBV5-1 and TRBJ2-3; 7 positions agree with TRBD2. The length of the CDR3 is 18 residues. Germline V gene lookup returns CDR1 SGHRS and CDR2 YFSETQ. V gave up 0 bases and J gave up 4 bases; unmatched junction bases: 14. The chain's CDR3 is CASSLVSLAGDPSDTQYF. The DNA for the CDR3 is TGCGCCAGCAGCTTGGTTTCGCTTGCGGGAGACCCCTCAGATACGCAGTATTTT.

This clone was found once. This chain links TRBV3-1 (or the pseudogene TRBV3-2) with TRBJ1-5; a weak D match, TRBD1 (5 bases). V was trimmed by 4 bases and J by 3 bases, leaving 13 bases between them. Germline V gives CDR1 LGHDT, CDR2 YNNKEL (reference sequence). This CDR3 region has 15 residues. CDR3 protein: CASSPRQSPNQPQHF. The CDR3 DNA follows: TGTGCCAGCAGCCCCCGACAGAGTCCCAATCAGCCCCAGCATTTT.

The rearrangement links TRBV27 to TRBJ2-5; 11 bases match TRBD2. The germline V gene has CDR1 MNHEY and CDR2 SMNVEV (reference sequence). The trim removed 3 bases at V and 1 base at J, leaving 7 bases unmatched. CDR3 length equals 17 residues. The CDR3 DNA sequence: TGTGCCAGCAGTTTGGTGACTAGCGGGGCTTTCCAAGAGACCCAGTACTTC. Amino acid sequence: CASSLVTSGAFQETQYF.

This rearrangement joins TRBV24-1 to TRBJ2-3; D may be TRBD2 (6 bases). Looked up from germline, CDR1 is KGHDR and CDR2 is SFDVKD. V lost 6 bases, J lost 6 bases, and 15 bases lay in between. The CDR3 loop spans 14 amino acids. CDR3 sequence (DNA): TGTGCCACCAGTTTGGCAGGCCGGGGGGATACGCAGTATTTT. Translating it yields CATSLAGRGDTQYF.

This chain uses TRBV18 with TRBJ1-2; 9 bases map to TRBD1. Germline loops: CDR1 KGHSH, CDR2 LQKENI. The CDR3 sequence is 15 residues long. V dropped 2 bases and J dropped 8; count of bases not matched to a gene: 9. The CDR3 nucleotides are TGTGCCAGCTCACCATCGGGACAGGGTCTGTGGGGCTACACCTTC. Protein sequence: CASSPSGQGLWGYTF.

V and J are TRBV18 and TRBJ1-2; 9 bases are a match to TRBD1. Germline CDR1 KGHSH, CDR2 LQKENI. The CDR3 is 14 amino acids. V trimming: 5 bases; J trimming: 7 bases; junction bases outside the gene matches: 8. CDR3 DNA sequence: TGTGCCAGCTCATCGGACAGGGGAGGCTTTGGCTACACCTTC. It yields the protein CASSSDRGGFGYTF.

The chain combines TRBV5-1 with TRBJ2-2; D might be TRBD1 (5 bases). Trimming stripped 4 bases from V and 5 bases from J, with 15 bases between. The CDR3 covers 15 residues. Germline V lookup: CDR1 SGHRS, CDR2 YFSETQ. In DNA form, the CDR3 reads TGCGCCAGCAGCCAACAGGTGCGCCAAACCGGGGAGCTGTTTTTT. Its protein is CASSQQVRQTGELFF.

This clone appeared a few times. This chain uses TRBV28 with TRBJ2-7, with D maybe TRBD1 (5 bases). CDR3 length equals 16 residues. V was pared by 8 bases and J by 4 bases, with 24 bases between. The germline V gene encodes CDR1 MDHEN and CDR2 SYDVKM. The CDR3 region has the DNA TGTGCCAGCGCGAGGCTAAGGGGCCTTGGAGAATACGAGCAGTACTTC. This encodes CASARLRGLGEYEQYF.

The rearrangement joins TRBV5-1 to TRBJ1-2; possible D gene TRBD1, 6 bases. This CDR3 comprises 14 residues. Germline CDR1 SGHRS, CDR2 YFSETQ. The V end was cut by 4 bases, the J end by 3 bases, with 13 bases between. CDR3 protein: CASSPTGHHYGYTF. In DNA form, the CDR3 reads TGCGCCAGCAGCCCGACAGGTCATCACTATGGCTACACCTTC.

The genes are TRBV29-1 and TRBJ1-1; D uncertain. V gave up 6 bases and J gave up 1 base, with 15 bases separating them. This CDR3 region has 14 residues. Germline V gene sequence: CDR1 SQVTM, CDR2 ANQGSEA. The CDR3 sequence: CSVSRSVGNTEAFF. The CDR3 DNA reads TGCAGCGTATCCCGCTCAGTTGGGAACACTGAAGCTTTCTTT.

The genes are TRBV5-6 and TRBJ1-2; D ambiguous. The CDR3 sequence is 14 residues long. Germline loops: CDR1 SGHDT, CDR2 YYEEEE. Deletions cut 0 bases from V and 7 bases from J, with 13 bases between. CDR3 sequence (DNA): TGTGCCAGCAGCTTGGACTTCCGGGTCGGTGGCTACACCTTC. Translating it yields CASSLDFRVGGYTF.

Here the CDR3 DNA reads TGTGCCAGCTCTCCAGGAAGGTCGAACACTGAAGCTTTCTTT. Its translation: CASSPGRSNTEAFF. This chain uses TRBV6-5 with TRBJ1-1; D gene unclear. This CDR3 is 14 amino acids long. The ends were cut back, 8 bases at V and 1 base at J, with 14 bases in the middle. The V gene's germline CDR1 is MNHEY and CDR2 SVGAGI.